This T cell receptor (beta chain) appears in the sequencing data of a study of monozygotic twins with inflammatory bowel disease. Findings and limits, study-wide: No detectable difference in repertoire similarity separated concordant from discordant twins, possibly as a result of limited power.

In the case of this clonotype: Its cognate antigen is unknown.

CDR3 length equals 15 residues. CDR1 and CDR2 from the germline V gene are SGDLS and YYNGEE. TCRdb reanalyzed the 5' RACE reads and collapses them to one entry per CDR3 protein, without DNA. The repertoire table contains 400,000 to 500,000 distinct CDR3 sequences. This sequence originates from a human donor with ulcerative colitis or Crohn's disease, or a healthy co-twin of an affected twin (not recorded which). Sequencing was done on a sample of blood. The V and J genes are TRBV9 and TRBJ2-3; TCRdb calls TRBD2, which cannot be checked without DNA. This CDR3 reads CASSTRGGGTDTQYF.